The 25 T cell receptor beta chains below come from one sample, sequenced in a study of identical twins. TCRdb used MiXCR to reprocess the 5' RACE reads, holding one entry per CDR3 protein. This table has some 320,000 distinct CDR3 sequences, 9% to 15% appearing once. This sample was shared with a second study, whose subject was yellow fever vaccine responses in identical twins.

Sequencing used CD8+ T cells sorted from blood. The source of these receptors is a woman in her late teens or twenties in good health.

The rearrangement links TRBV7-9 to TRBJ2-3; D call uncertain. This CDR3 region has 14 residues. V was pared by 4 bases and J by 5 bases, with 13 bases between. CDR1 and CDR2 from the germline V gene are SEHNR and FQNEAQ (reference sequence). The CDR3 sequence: CASSSPVLRDTQYF. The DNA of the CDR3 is TGTGCCAGCAGCTCCCCGGTCTTAAGAGATACGCAGTATTTT.

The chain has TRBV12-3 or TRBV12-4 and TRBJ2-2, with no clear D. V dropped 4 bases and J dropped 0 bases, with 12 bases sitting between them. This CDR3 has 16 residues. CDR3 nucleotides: TGTGCCAGCAGTTCTACCGGGCCCTCGAACACCGGGGAGCTGTTTTTT. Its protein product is CASSSTGPSNTGELFF.

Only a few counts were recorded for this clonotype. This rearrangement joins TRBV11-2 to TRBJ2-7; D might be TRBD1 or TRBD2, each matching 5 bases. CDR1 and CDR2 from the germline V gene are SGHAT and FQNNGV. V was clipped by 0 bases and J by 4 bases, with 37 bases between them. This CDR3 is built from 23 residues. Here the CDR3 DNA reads TGTGCCAGCAGCTTAGAAGGTGGGGGTCGTTCTGCGACCCACAGAGGAAATCTATACGAGCAGTACTTC. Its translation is CASSLEGGGRSATHRGNLYEQYF.

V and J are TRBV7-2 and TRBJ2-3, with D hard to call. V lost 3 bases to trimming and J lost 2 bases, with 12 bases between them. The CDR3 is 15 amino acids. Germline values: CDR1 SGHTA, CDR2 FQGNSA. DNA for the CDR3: TGTGCCAGCAGCTTCGAGGTTGTAGCCACAGATACGCAGTATTTT. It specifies CASSFEVVATDTQYF.

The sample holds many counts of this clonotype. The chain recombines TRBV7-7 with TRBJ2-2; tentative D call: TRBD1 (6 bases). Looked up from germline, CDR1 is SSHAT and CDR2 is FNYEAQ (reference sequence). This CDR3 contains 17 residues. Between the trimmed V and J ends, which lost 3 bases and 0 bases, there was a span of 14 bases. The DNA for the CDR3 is TGTGCCAGCAGCTTTTATGGGGGCGGTTCGAACACCGGGGAGCTGTTTTTT. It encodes CASSFYGGGSNTGELFF. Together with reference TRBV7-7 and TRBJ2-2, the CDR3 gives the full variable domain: GAGVSQSPRYKVTKRGQDVTLRCDPISSHATLYWYQQALGQGPEFLTYFNYEAQPDKSGLPSDRFSAERPEGSISTLTIQRTEQRDSAMYRCASSFYGGGSNTGELFFGEGSRLTVL.

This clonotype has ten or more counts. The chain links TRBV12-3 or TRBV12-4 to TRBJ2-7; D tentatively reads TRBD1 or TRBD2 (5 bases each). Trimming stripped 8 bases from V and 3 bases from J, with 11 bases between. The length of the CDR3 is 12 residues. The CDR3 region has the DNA TGTGCCAGCCAGGGACGGAACTACGAGCAGTACTTC. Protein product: CASQGRNYEQYF.

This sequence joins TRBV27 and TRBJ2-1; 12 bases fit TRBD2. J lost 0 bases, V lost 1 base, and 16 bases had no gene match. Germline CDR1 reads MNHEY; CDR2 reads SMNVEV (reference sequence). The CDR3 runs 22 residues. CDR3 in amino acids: CASSLWASGRARHMSSYNEQFF. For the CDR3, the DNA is TGTGCCAGCAGTTTATGGGCTAGCGGGAGGGCCCGTCATATGAGCTCCTACAATGAGCAGTTCTTC.

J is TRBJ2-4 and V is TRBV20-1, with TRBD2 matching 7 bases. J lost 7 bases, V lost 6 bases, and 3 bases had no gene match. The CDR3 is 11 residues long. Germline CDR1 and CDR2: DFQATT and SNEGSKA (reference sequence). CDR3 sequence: CSAPAGNIQYF. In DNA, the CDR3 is TGCAGTGCCCCAGCGGGGAACATTCAGTACTTC.

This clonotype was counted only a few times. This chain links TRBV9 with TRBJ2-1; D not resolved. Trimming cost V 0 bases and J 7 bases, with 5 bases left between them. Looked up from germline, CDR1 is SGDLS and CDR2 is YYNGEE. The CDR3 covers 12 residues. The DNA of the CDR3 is TGTGCCAGCAGCGTAGCAAGTAATGAGCAGTTCTTC. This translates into CASSVASNEQFF.

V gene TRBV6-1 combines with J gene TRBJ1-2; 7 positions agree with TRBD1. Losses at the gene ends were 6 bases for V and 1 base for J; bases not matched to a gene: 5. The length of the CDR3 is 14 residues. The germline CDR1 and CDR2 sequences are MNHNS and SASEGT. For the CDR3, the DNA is TGTGCCAGCAGCGGACAGGATTATAACTATGGCTACACCTTC. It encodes CASSGQDYNYGYTF.

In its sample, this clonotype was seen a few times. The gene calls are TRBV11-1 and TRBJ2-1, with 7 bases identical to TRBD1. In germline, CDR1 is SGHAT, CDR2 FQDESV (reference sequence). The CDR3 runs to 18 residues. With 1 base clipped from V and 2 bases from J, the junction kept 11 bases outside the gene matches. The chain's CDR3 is CASSLVVPQGHPYNEQFF. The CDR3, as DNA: TGTGCCAGCAGCTTAGTAGTACCACAGGGGCACCCCTACAATGAGCAGTTCTTC.

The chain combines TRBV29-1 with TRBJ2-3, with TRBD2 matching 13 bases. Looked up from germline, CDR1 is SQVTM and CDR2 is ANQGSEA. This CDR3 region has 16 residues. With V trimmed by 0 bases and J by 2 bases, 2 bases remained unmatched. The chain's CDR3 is CSVEDGLAGDTDTQYF. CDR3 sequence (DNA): TGCAGCGTTGAAGACGGACTAGCGGGAGACACAGATACGCAGTATTTT.

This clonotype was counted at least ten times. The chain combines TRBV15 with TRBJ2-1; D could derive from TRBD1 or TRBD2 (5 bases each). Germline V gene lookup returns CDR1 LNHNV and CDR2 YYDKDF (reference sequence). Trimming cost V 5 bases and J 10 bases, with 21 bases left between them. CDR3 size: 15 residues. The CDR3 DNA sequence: TGTGCCACCAGCTTCCCCGGGACCCCTTTTGTGGAGCAGTTCTTC. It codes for CATSFPGTPFVEQFF.

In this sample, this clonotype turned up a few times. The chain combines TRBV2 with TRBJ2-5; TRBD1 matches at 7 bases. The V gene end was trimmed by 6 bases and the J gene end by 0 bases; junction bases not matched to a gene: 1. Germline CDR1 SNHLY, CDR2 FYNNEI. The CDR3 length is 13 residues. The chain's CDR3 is CASRGQHQETQYF. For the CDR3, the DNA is TGTGCCAGCAGGGGACAGCACCAAGAGACCCAGTACTTC. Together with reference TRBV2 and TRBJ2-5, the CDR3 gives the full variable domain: EPEVTQTPSHQVTQMGQEVILRCVPISNHLYFYWYRQILGQKVEFLVSFYNNEISEKSEIFDDQFSVERPDGSNFTLKIRSTKLEDSAMYFCASRGQHQETQYFGPGTRLLVL.

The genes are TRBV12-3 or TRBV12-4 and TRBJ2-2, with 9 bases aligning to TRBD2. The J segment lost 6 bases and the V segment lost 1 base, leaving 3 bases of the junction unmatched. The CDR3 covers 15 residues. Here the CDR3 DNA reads TGTGCCAGCAGTTTAGTAGCGGGAGAGGCCGGGGAGCTGTTTTTT. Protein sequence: CASSLVAGEAGELFF.

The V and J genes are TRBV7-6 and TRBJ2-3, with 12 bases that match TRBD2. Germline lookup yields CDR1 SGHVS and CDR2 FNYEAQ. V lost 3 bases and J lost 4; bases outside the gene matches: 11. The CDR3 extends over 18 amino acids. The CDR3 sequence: CASSLLAGGMGIADTQYF. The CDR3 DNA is TGTGCCAGCAGCTTGCTAGCGGGAGGGATGGGGATTGCAGATACGCAGTATTTT.

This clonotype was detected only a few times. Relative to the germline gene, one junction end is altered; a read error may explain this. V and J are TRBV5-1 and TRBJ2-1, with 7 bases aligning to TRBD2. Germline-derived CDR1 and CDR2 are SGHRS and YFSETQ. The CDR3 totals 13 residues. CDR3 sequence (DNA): TGCGCCAGCAGATTGGGGGGGATCAATGAGCAGTTCTTC. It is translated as CASRLGGINEQFF.

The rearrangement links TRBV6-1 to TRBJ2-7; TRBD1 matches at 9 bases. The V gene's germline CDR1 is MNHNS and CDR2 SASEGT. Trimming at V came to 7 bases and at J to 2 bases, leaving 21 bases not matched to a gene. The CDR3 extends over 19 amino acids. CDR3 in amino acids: CASTSTGRSGDRATYEQYF. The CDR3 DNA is TGTGCCAGCACATCCACCGGTAGAAGTGGGGACAGGGCCACCTACGAGCAGTACTTC.

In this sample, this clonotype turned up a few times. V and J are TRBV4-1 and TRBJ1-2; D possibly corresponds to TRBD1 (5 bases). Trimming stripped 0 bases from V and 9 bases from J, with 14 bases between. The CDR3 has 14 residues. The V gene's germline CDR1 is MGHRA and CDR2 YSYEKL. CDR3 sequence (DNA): TGCGCCAGCAGCCAAGAAGGGGCCTCGTCGAGCTACACCTTC. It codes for CASSQEGASSSYTF.

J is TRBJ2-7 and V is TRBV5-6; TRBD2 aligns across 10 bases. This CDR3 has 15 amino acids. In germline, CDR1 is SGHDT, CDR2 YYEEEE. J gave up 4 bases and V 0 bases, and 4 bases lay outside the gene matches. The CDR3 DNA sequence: TGTGCCAGCAGCTTGGGGGGGACTAGCGTGTACGAGCAGTACGTC. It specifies CASSLGGTSVYEQYV.

The CDR3 nucleotides are TGTGCCAGCTCACCGGTCGGGGGGGAGTACGAGCAGTACGTC. This codes for CASSPVGGEYEQYV. The chain links TRBV18 to TRBJ2-7; 8 nucleotides agree with TRBD2. The CDR3 covers 14 residues. V shed 3 bases and J 4 bases; nucleotides not matched to a gene: 5. Looked up from germline, CDR1 is KGHSH and CDR2 is LQKENI.

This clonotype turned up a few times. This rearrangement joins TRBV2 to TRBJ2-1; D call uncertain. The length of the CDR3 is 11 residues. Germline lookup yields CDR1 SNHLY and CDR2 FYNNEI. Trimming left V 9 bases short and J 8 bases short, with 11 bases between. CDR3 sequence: CASDLEHEQFF. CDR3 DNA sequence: TGTGCCAGTGACCTTGAACATGAGCAGTTCTTC.

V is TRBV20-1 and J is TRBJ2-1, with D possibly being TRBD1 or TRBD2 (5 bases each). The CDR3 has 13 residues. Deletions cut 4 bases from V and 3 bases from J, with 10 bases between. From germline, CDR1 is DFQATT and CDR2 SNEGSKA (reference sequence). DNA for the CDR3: TGCAGTGCTACCGGGACCCTCTACAATGAGCAGTTCTTC. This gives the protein CSATGTLYNEQFF.

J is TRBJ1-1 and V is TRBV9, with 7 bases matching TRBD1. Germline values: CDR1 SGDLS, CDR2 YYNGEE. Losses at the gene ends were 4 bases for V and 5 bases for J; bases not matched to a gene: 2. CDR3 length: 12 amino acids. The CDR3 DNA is TGTGCCAGCAGCAGGGGGCCTACTGAAGCTTTCTTT. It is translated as CASSRGPTEAFF.

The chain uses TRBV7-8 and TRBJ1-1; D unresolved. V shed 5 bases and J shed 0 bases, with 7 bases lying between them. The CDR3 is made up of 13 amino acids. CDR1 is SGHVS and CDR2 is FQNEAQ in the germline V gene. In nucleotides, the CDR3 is TGTGCCAGCAGCAGTCAACTGAACACTGAAGCTTTCTTT. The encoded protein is CASSSQLNTEAFF.